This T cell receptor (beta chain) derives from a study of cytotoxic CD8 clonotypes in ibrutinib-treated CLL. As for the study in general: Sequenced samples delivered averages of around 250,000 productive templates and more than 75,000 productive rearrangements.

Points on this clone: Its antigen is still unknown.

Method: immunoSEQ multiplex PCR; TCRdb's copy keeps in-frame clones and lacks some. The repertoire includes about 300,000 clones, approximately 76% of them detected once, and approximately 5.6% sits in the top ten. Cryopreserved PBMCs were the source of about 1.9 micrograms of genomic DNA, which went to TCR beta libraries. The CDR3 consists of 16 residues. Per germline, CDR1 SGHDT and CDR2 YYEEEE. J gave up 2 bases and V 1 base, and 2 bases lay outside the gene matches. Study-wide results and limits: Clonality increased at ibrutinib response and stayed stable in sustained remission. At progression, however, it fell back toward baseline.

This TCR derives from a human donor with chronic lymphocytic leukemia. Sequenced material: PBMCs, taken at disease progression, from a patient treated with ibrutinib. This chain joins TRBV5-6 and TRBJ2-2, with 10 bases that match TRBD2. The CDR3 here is CASSLLAGGNTGELFF. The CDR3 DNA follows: TGTGCCAGCAGCTTGTTAGCGGGGGGTAACACCGGGGAGCTGTTTTTT.